This TCR beta chain was sequenced during a study of T-cell memory formation after mild COVID-19. Study overall: Largely donor-specific TCR clusters were found.

General study findings and limits: CD4+ contracting clones lay mainly in CM and EM, CD8+ ones in EMRA.

TCR alpha and TCR beta cDNA libraries with sample barcodes and UMIs came from 5'RACE using constant-segment primers. In TCRdb, the 5' RACE reads were re-called with MiXCR into one record per CDR3 protein. Among a few hundred thousand distinct CDR3 sequences listed, roughly 15% were seen once. The germline CDR1 and CDR2 sequences are MNHEY and SVGAGI. Trimming cost V 2 bases and J 0 bases, with 10 bases left between them. The CDR3 contains 15 residues. Notes on this clonotype: No antigen is known for it.

V usage is TRBV6-5 and J usage is TRBJ1-1; D not resolved. The sequenced sample consisted of PBMCs or a T cell subset sorted from them (not recorded which). The receptor was derived from a man in his late teens or twenties who had mild COVID-19 (a few samples of this study predate the infection). Cell type and time point are not known. CDR3 residues: CASSYTGKVNTEAFF. CDR3 nucleotide sequence: TGTGCCAGCAGTTACACGGGGAAGGTGAACACTGAAGCTTTCTTT.